This T cell receptor (beta chain) is from a study of Tregs in tolerant kidney transplant recipients. Remarks on this clone: Antigen unknown.

The study, taken as a whole, reports: Some patients' samples used different primers over time, so nucleotide sequences weren't comparable. No direct test of biological reproducibility was done here.

Sequenced by immunoSEQ multiplex PCR; TCRdb stores in-frame clones only, minus some. The sample yields tens of thousands of clones, 80% to 95% seen once. J lost 4 bases, V lost 5 bases, and 15 bases had no gene match. This CDR3 has 16 residues. The germline V gene encodes CDR1 SGHNT and CDR2 YYREEE (reference sequence). The nonmyeloablative bone marrow transplants came from related graft donors, with transient mixed chimerism. CD4+CD25+CD127- Tregs, CD4+CD25- non-Tregs, CD4 and CD8 cells were sorted. The origin of this receptor is a human patient who received a combined kidney and bone marrow transplant. The graft donor may have given rise to some T cells. Sequencing was performed on CD4+ T cells from blood (PBMCs), taken 12 months after the transplant. The chain couples TRBV5-4 to TRBJ2-7, with 7 bases fitting TRBD1. The CDR3 sequence: CASSSLTGVGSYEQYF. CDR3 sequence (DNA): TGTGCCAGCAGTTCCCTCACAGGGGTAGGTAGTTACGAGCAGTACTTC.